One and the same sample provided the 8 T cell receptor beta chains below, sequenced in a study of T-cell memory formation after mild COVID-19. Each CDR3 protein is one row after TCRdb ran MiXCR on the 5' RACE reads. This sample carries around 200,000 distinct CDR3 sequences, 10% of them seen once, and the ten largest clones take approximately 3%. The sample comprised PBMCs or a T cell subset sorted from them (not recorded which). These receptors were obtained from a man between 18 and 29 years old who had mild COVID-19 (a few samples of this study predate the infection). Cell type and time point are not known.

V is TRBV7-9 and J is TRBJ2-2; 8 nucleotides align to TRBD1. Germline CDR1 reads SEHNR; CDR2 reads FQNEAQ (reference sequence). Trimming at V came to 6 bases and at J to 3 bases, leaving 3 bases not matched to a gene. This CDR3 comprises 14 residues. This CDR3 reads CASRSQGDTGELFF. The CDR3 region has the DNA TGTGCCAGCAGGTCACAGGGGGACACCGGGGAGCTGTTTTTT.

This clonotype was observed a few times. The CDR3: CASSPTGTSGSSTDTQYF. CDR3 nucleotides: TGTGCCAGCAGCCCGACCGGGACTAGCGGGTCTAGCACAGATACGCAGTATTTT. The J gene is TRBJ2-3, the V gene TRBV7-3; TRBD2 matches 12 bases. Germline CDR1 and CDR2: SGHTA and FQGTGA. The CDR3 is 18 residues long. The ends lost 5 bases at V and 0 bases at J; junction bases unmatched: 9.

This clonotype has only a few counts. The chain uses TRBV5-1 and TRBJ1-3; no firm D call. The V and J ends lost 0 bases and 6 bases respectively, with 7 bases between them. CDR1 and CDR2 from the germline V gene are SGHRS and YFSETQ. The CDR3 is 13 amino acids. CDR3 loop: CASSLVGENTIYF. The CDR3 DNA is TGCGCCAGCAGCTTGGTCGGGGAAAACACCATATATTTT. The full variable domain, in which reference TRBV5-1 and TRBJ1-3 provide the parts outside the CDR3, is KAGVTQTPRYLIKTRGQQVTLSCSPISGHRSVSWYQQTPGQGLQFLFEYFSETQRNKGNFPGRFSGRQFSNSRSEMNVSTLELGDSALYLCASSLVGENTIYFGEGSWLTVV.

The chain couples TRBV6-6 to TRBJ1-1; perhaps TRBD1 as D (5 bases). CDR1 is MNHNY and CDR2 is SVGAGI in the germline V gene (reference sequence). V lost 2 bases, J lost 4 bases, and 14 bases lay in between. This CDR3 has 15 residues. The CDR3 reads CASSYIWGEGTEAFF. The CDR3, as DNA: TGTGCCAGCAGTTACATTTGGGGGGAGGGCACTGAAGCTTTCTTT.

The J gene is TRBJ2-3, the V gene TRBV6-1; tentatively, D is TRBD2 (6 bases). Germline CDR1 is MNHNS and CDR2 is SASEGT. The CDR3 length is 14 residues. Trimming shortened V by 4 bases and J by 6 bases, and 14 bases separated the two germline ends. Here the CDR3 reads CASSGGGGDDTQYF. The CDR3 DNA is TGTGCCAGCAGTGGAGGCGGCGGGGATGATACGCAGTATTTT.

In its sample, this clonotype was seen a few times. This chain joins TRBV27 and TRBJ2-5; TRBD2 might be the D (7 bases). Germline V gene data show CDR1 as MNHEY and CDR2 as SMNVEV (reference sequence). This CDR3 is 14 amino acids long. V dropped 1 base and J dropped 5 bases, with 11 bases sitting between them. CDR3 nucleotide sequence: TGTGCCAGCAGTTTATTCGGGGGGCGGGAGACCCAGTACTTC. It encodes CASSLFGGRETQYF.

The chain is built from TRBV20-1 and TRBJ1-2; no clear D. Germline V gene sequence: CDR1 DFQATT, CDR2 SNEGSKA (reference sequence). This CDR3 has 13 residues. Trimming cost V 0 bases and J 8 bases, with 13 bases left between them. This chain's CDR3 is CSARDSGTVGYTF. CDR3 DNA: TGCAGTGCTAGAGACTCGGGCACGGTGGGCTACACCTTC.

The CDR3 sequence: CATSRQTTDNQPQHF. DNA for the CDR3: TGTGCCACCAGCAGACAAACGACAGATAATCAGCCCCAGCATTTT. This chain connects TRBV15 to TRBJ1-5; tentatively, D is TRBD1 (5 bases). Trimming removed 2 bases from V and 4 bases from J, with 12 bases in between. The CDR3 totals 15 residues. Per the germline V gene, CDR1 is LNHNV and CDR2 is YYDKDF (reference sequence).